This T cell receptor (gamma chain) was documented in a study of gammadelta T cells in human blood. Study observations and caveats: Microbial exposure appeared to drive polyclonal γδ T cell expansion after birth.

In its sample, this clone is hyperexpanded. Its cognate antigen is unknown. This CDR3 is also generated by other DNA sequences in the sample. Germline CDR1 VENAVY, CDR2 YDSYNSRV. V trimming: 2 bases; J trimming: 3 bases; junction bases outside the gene matches: 0. The CDR3 totals 13 residues. TCRdb re-processed the RT-PCR reads using CATT. The table shows 300 to 350 gamma-chain clones, with about 10% occurring only once. The receptor's source is a newborn. What was sequenced was Vgamma9Vdelta2 gamma-delta T cells from cord blood. The chain has TRGV8 and TRGJP1. CDR3 bases: TGTGCCACCTGGGATACCACTGGTTGGTTCAAGATATTT. It codes for CATWDTTGWFKIF.